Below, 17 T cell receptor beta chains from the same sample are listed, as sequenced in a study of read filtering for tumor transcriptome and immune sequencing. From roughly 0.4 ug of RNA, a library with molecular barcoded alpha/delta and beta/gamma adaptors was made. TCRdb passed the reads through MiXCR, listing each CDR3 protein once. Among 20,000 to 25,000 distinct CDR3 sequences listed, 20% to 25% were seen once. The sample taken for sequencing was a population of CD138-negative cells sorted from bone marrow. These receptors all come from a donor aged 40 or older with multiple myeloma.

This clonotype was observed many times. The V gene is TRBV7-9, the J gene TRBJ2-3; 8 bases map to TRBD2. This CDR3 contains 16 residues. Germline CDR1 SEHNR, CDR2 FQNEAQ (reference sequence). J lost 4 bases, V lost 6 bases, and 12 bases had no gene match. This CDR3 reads CASSPSGLAGSDTQYF. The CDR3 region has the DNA TGTGCCAGCAGTCCTTCGGGGCTAGCGGGTTCAGATACGCAGTATTTT.

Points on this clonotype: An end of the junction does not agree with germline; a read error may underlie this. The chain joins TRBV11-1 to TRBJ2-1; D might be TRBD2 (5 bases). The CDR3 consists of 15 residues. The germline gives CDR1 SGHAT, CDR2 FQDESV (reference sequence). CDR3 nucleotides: TGTGCCAGCAGCTTAGCCACCGGGGAGTCGTTTGAGCAGTCCTTT. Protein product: CASSLATGESFEQSF.

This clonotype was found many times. The CDR3 is CASRGLAGQTDTQYF. The CDR3 nucleotides read TGTGCCAGCAGAGGACTAGCGGGGCAAACAGATACGCAGTATTTT. The chain is built from TRBV2 and TRBJ2-3; 12 bases align to TRBD2. Losses at the gene ends were 6 bases for V and 3 bases for J; bases not matched to a gene: 4. This CDR3 comprises 15 residues. CDR1 and CDR2 from the germline V gene are SNHLY and FYNNEI. Filled out from reference TRBV2 and TRBJ2-3, the complete variable domain reads EPEVTQTPSHQVTQMGQEVILRCVPISNHLYFYWYRQILGQKVEFLVSFYNNEISEKSEIFDDQFSVERPDGSNFTLKIRSTKLEDSAMYFCASRGLAGQTDTQYFGPGTRLTVL.

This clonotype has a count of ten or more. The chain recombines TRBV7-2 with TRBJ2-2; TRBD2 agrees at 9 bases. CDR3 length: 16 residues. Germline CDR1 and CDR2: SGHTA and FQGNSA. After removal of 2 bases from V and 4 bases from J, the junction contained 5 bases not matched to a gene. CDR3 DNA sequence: TGTGCCAGCAGCTTAATGGTAGCGGGAGTCACCGGGGAGCTGTTTTTT. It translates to CASSLMVAGVTGELFF.

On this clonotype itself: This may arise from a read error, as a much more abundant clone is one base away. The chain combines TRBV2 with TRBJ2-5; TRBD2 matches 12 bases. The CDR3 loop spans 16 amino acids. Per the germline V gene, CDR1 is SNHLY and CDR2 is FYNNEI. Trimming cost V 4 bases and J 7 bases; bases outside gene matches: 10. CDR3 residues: CASSVLAGGPRGTQYF. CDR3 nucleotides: TGTGCCAGCAGTGTGCTAGCGGGAGGGCCGAGGGGGACCCAGTACTTC.

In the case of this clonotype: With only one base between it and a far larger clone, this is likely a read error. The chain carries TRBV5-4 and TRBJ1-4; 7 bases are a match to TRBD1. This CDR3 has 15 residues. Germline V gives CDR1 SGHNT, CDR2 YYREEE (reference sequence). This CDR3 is CASSRQGLQEDTRYF. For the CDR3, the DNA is TGTGCCAGCAGCCGACAGGGTTTGCAGGAAGATACGCGGTATTTT.

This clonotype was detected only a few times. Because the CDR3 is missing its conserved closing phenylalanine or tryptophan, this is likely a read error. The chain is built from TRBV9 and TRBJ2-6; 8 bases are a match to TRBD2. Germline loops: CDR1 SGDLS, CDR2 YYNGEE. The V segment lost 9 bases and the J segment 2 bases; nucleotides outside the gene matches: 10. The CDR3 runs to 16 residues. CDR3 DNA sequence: TGTGCCAACAACCTTGGCGGGAGGACTGGGGCCAACGTCCTGACTTCC. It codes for CANNLGGRTGANVLTS.

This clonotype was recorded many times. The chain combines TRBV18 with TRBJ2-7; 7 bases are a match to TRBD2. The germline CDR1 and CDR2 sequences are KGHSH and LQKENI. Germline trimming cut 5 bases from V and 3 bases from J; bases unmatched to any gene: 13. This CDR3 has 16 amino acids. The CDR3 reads CASSGGTTIYLYEQYF. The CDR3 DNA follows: TGTGCCAGCTCAGGAGGGACTACCATCTATCTCTACGAGCAGTACTTC.

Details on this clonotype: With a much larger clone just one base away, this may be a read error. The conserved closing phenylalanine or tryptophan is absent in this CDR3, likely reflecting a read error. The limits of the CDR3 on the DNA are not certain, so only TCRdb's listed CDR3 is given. The CDR3 sequence is CASSLGTIPLLEFL. The chain is built from TRBV5-6 and TRBJ2-1; whether TRBD2, the table's D call, matches the DNA was not checked. The CDR3 spans 14 residues, counting both ends. Germline-derived CDR1 and CDR2 are SGHDT and YYEEEE.

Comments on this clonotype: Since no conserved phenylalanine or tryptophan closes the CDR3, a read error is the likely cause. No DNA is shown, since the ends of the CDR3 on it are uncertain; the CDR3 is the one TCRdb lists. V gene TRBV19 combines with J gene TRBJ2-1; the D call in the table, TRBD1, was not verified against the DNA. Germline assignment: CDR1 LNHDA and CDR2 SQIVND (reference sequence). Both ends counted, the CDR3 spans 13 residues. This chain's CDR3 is CASSLQGRNEQLS.

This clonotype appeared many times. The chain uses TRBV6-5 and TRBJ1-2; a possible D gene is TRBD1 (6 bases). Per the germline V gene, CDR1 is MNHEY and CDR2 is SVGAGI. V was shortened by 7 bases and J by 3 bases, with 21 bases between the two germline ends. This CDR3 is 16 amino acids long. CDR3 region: CASMGGRSSLDYGYTF. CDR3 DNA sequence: TGTGCCAGCATGGGGGGGCGTTCGTCTTTGGACTATGGCTACACCTTC.

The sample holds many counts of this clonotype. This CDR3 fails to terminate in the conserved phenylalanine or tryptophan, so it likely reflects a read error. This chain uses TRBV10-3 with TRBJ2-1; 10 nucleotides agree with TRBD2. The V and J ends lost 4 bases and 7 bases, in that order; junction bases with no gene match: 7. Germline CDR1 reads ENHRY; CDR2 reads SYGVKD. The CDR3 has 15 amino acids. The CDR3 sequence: CAISVSSGSGNEQFS. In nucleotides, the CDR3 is TGTGCCATCAGTGTCTCTAGCGGGAGTGGGAATGAGCAGTTCTCC.

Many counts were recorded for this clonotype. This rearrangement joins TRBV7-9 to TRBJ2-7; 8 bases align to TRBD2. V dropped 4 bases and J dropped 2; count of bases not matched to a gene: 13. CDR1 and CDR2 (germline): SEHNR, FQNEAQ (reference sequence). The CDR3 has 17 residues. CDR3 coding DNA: TGTGCCAGCAGCTCACGCGAGCGGGGGACTAAAGCCTACGAGCAGTACTTC. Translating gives CASSSRERGTKAYEQYF.

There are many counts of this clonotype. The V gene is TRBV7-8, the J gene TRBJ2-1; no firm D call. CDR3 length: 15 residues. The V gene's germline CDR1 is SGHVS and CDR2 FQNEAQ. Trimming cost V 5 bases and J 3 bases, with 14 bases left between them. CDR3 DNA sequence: TGTGCCAGCAGCCCGACTGTCCGGCTCTACAATGAGCAGTTCTTC. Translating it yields CASSPTVRLYNEQFF.

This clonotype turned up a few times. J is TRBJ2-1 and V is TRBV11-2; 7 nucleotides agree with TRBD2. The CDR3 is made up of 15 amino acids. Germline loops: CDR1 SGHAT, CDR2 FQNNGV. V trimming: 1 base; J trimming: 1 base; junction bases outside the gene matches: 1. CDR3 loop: CASSLAGGSYNEQFF. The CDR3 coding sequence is TGTGCCAGCAGCTTAGCGGGAGGATCCTACAATGAGCAGTTCTTC. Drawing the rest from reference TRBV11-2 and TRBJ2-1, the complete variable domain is EAGVAQSPRYKIIEKRQSVAFWCNPISGHATLYWYQQILGQGPKLLIQFQNNGVVDDSQLPKDRFSAERLKGVDSTLKIQPAKLEDSAVYLCASSLAGGSYNEQFFGPGTRLTVL.

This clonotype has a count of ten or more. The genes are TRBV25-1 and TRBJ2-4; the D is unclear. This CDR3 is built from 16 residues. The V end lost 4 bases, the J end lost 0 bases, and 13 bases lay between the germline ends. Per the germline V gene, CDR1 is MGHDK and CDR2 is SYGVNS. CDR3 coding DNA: TGTGCCAGCAGTGGTTGGGGATCTCTAGCCAAAAACATTCAGTACTTC. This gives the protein CASSGWGSLAKNIQYF. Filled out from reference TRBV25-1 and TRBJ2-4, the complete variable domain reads EADIYQTPRYLVIGTGKKITLECSQTMGHDKMYWYQQDPGMELHLIHYSYGVNSTEKGDLSSESTVSRIRTEHFPLTLESARPSHTSQYLCASSGWGSLAKNIQYFGAGTRLSVL.

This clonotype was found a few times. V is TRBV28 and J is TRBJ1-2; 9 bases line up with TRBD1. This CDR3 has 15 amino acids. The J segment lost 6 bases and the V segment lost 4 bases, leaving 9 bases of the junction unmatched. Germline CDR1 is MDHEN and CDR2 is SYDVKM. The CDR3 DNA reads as TGTGCCAGCAGTTCGTCCCGGGACAGGGATGATGGCTACACCTTC. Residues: CASSSSRDRDDGYTF.